Below, 14 T cell receptor beta chains from the same sample are listed, as sequenced in a study of T cell repertoires in cytomegalovirus infection. TCRdb re-called the reads through MiXCR, storing one row per CDR3 protein. The sample shows 450,000 to 650,000 distinct CDR3 sequences, less than 30% of them seen only once. What was sequenced was PBMCs. Source of these receptors: a human donor in good health (CMV status not recorded). Some clones in this sample may be carry-over from other donors' samples.

V and J are TRBV18 and TRBJ2-1; D unresolved. This CDR3 spans 12 amino acids. Deletions cut 3 bases from V and 6 bases from J, with 6 bases between. Germline CDR1 KGHSH, CDR2 LQKENI. Written as DNA, the CDR3 is TGTGCCAGCTCACCCTCCCGCAATGAGCAGTTCTTC. This codes for CASSPSRNEQFF.

This clonotype occurred a few times. V is TRBV19 and J is TRBJ1-6, with a weak D call TRBD1 (5 bases). V dropped 3 bases and J dropped 6 bases, with 18 bases sitting between them. CDR3 size: 17 residues. The V gene's germline CDR1 is LNHDA and CDR2 SQIVND (reference sequence). The CDR3 region is CASSIQQVMGFNSPLHF. CDR3 nucleotides: TGTGCCAGTAGTATCCAACAGGTCATGGGGTTTAATTCACCCCTCCACTTT.

V is TRBV27 and J is TRBJ1-1; a weak D match, TRBD1 (5 bases). Germline-derived CDR1 and CDR2 are MNHEY and SMNVEV (reference sequence). The CDR3 consists of 14 residues. Trimming took off 3 bases at V and 2 bases at J, with 10 bases between the two ends. Here the CDR3 DNA reads TGTGCCAGCAGTTTTCAGGGAATAAACACTGAAGCTTTCTTT. Protein: CASSFQGINTEAFF.

The J gene is TRBJ2-5, the V gene TRBV19; TRBD2 is a possible D gene (5 bases). CDR3 length: 15 residues. CDR1 and CDR2 (germline): LNHDA, SQIVND (reference sequence). V lost 3 bases and J lost 1, with 12 bases in between. The CDR3 DNA sequence: TGTGCCAGTAGTATTTGGCTGAGCGGCCAAGAGACCCAGTACTTC. Encoded protein: CASSIWLSGQETQYF.

This clonotype was detected a few times. This chain uses TRBV9 with TRBJ2-1; 9 bases fit TRBD1. V trimming: 4 bases; J trimming: 0 bases; junction bases outside the gene matches: 11. The germline V gene encodes CDR1 SGDLS and CDR2 YYNGEE. CDR3 length equals 18 residues. CDR3 protein: CASSPGTGRVGSYNEQFF. CDR3 DNA sequence: TGTGCCAGCAGCCCCGGGACAGGGAGGGTCGGCTCCTACAATGAGCAGTTCTTC.

This clonotype was detected ten times or more. The chain has TRBV12-5 and TRBJ2-3, with D perhaps TRBD1 (5 bases). V was cut by 0 bases and J by 4 bases, with 14 bases left in between. This CDR3 region has 16 residues. Germline values: CDR1 LGHNT, CDR2 FRNRAP. The CDR3: CASGLVVSRVPDTQYF. DNA of the CDR3: TGTGCTAGTGGTTTGGTCGTCTCCAGGGTCCCAGATACGCAGTATTTT.

The chain links TRBV7-2 to TRBJ1-2; D not certain. Germline assignment: CDR1 SGHTA and CDR2 FQGNSA. V was trimmed by 3 bases and J by 1 base, leaving 6 bases between them. The CDR3 is 13 residues long. CDR3 sequence: CASSFRLNYGYTF. In DNA, the CDR3 is TGTGCCAGCAGCTTCAGGCTTAACTATGGCTACACCTTC. Looking up the rest from reference TRBV7-2 and TRBJ1-2 gives the full variable domain: GAGVSQSPSNKVTEKGKDVELRCDPISGHTALYWYRQSLGQGLEFLIYFQGNSAPDKSGLPSDRFSAERTGGSVSTLTIQRTQQEDSAVYLCASSFRLNYGYTFGSGTRLTVV.

The chain combines TRBV3-1 with TRBJ2-5; either TRBD1 or TRBD2 may fit D (5 bases each). The germline V gene encodes CDR1 LGHDT and CDR2 YNNKEL (reference sequence). This CDR3 has 14 amino acids. Trimming removed 1 base from V and 5 bases from J, with 11 bases in between. The CDR3 nucleotides read TGTGCCAGCAGCCAAGGGGAAGGGACGGAGACCCAGTACTTC. It yields the protein CASSQGEGTETQYF.

This clonotype came up many times. The genes are TRBV7-2 and TRBJ2-7, with 10 bases identical to TRBD2. In germline, CDR1 is SGHTA, CDR2 FQGNSA. The CDR3 contains 15 residues. V gave up 4 bases and J gave up 3 bases; unmatched junction bases: 6. The CDR3 DNA is TGTGCCAGCAGCTCACAAGCGGGAGGGGGCTACGAGCAGTACGTC. Translation gives CASSSQAGGGYEQYV.

This clonotype was seen a handful of times. The CDR3 protein is CASSPPGAYEQYV. CDR3 DNA: TGTGCCAGCAGCCCACCGGGCGCTTACGAGCAGTACGTC. The chain employs TRBV11-2 and TRBJ2-7; D is ambiguous. The CDR3 sequence is 13 residues long. Germline V gene data show CDR1 as SGHAT and CDR2 as FQNNGV. Trimming cost V 5 bases and J 4 bases, with 12 bases left between them.

The gene calls are TRBV30 and TRBJ2-7; the D is unclear. V shed 0 bases and J shed 0 bases, with 3 bases lying between them. Per the germline V gene, CDR1 is GTSNPN and CDR2 is SVGIG (reference sequence). CDR3 length equals 12 residues. The CDR3: CAWSVGSYEQYF. CDR3 coding DNA: TGTGCCTGGAGTGTTGGCTCCTACGAGCAGTACTTC.

The chain recombines TRBV5-4 with TRBJ1-1; no clear D. CDR1 SGHNT and CDR2 YYREEE come from the germline V gene (reference sequence). CDR3 length equals 13 residues. The V end was cut by 1 base, the J end by 3 bases, with 7 bases between. CDR3 amino acids: CASSLTVYTEAFF. The CDR3 bases are TGTGCCAGCAGCTTGACCGTATACACTGAAGCTTTCTTT.

At least ten counts were recorded for this clonotype. The chain uses TRBV7-2 and TRBJ1-1, with 8 bases identical to TRBD1. CDR3 length: 14 amino acids. The germline V gene encodes CDR1 SGHTA and CDR2 FQGNSA. Trimming took 1 base from V and 4 from J; bases not matched to a gene: 2. The CDR3 DNA reads as TGTGCCAGCAGCTTAGGGGACAGGCCCACTGAAGCTTTCTTT. This codes for CASSLGDRPTEAFF.

A few counts support this clonotype. The chain couples TRBV12-3 or TRBV12-4 to TRBJ2-7; 11 bases fit TRBD2. The CDR3 is made up of 13 amino acids. The J segment lost 7 bases and the V segment lost 5 bases, leaving 4 bases of the junction unmatched. CDR3 region: CASSGGLAVEQYV. Written as DNA, the CDR3 is TGTGCCAGCAGTGGGGGACTAGCGGTTGAGCAGTACGTC.